The 19 T cell receptor beta chains below come from one sample, sequenced in a study of PD-1 blockade in classical Hodgkin lymphoma. Sequencing used immunoSEQ multiplex PCR; TCRdb keeps in-frame clones, though not all of them. The profile covers around 100,000 clones, with less than 95% appearing a single time and approximately 2.9% taken by the ten largest. Time point described: cycle 4 day 1 (C4D1), after six to seven weeks of nivolumab. Every single patient, without exception, relapsed after autologous stem cell transplantation, and brentuximab vedotin exposure varied. The sequences come from peripheral blood mononuclear cells (PBMCs), collected before the fourth cycle of nivolumab. These receptors all come from a human donor with classical Hodgkin lymphoma.

The chain recombines TRBV5-8 with TRBJ2-3; 12 nucleotides line up with TRBD2. There are 19 residues in the CDR3. The germline V gene has CDR1 SGHTS and CDR2 YDEGEE. V lost 5 bases to trimming and J lost 3 bases; unmatched junction nucleotides: 16. This chain's CDR3 is CASRPPGLAGGRLTDTQYF. The CDR3 DNA reads TGTGCCAGCAGACCCCCCGGGCTAGCGGGGGGGAGGTTAACAGATACGCAGTATTTT.

The chain links TRBV15 to TRBJ2-3; perhaps D is TRBD1 or TRBD2 (5 bases each). Trimming removed 5 bases from V and 2 bases from J, with 14 bases in between. The CDR3 spans 15 residues. Germline-derived CDR1 and CDR2 are LNHNV and YYDKDF (reference sequence). The CDR3 sequence: CATSGGPPFTDTQYF. CDR3 coding DNA: TGTGCCACCAGCGGGGGACCACCGTTCACAGATACGCAGTATTTT.

The rearrangement joins TRBV15 to TRBJ1-5, with 8 positions matching TRBD1. CDR1 is LNHNV, CDR2 YYDKDF, per germline (reference sequence). V lost 0 bases and J lost 5; bases outside the gene matches: 3. CDR3 length equals 15 residues. CDR3 DNA: TGTGCCACCAGCAGAGAGGACAGGGCGTATCAGCCCCAGCATTTT. Amino acid sequence: CATSREDRAYQPQHF.

The chain links TRBV11-2 to TRBJ2-1; D not resolved. This CDR3 comprises 13 residues. From germline, CDR1 is SGHAT and CDR2 FQNNGV. Trimming cost V 2 bases and J 7 bases, with 9 bases left between them. Here the CDR3 DNA reads TGTGCCAGCAGCTTATCGACATTGAATGAGCAGTTCTTC. Translated, it gives CASSLSTLNEQFF.

V and J are TRBV7-9 and TRBJ2-7; 11 bases are a match to TRBD2. The CDR3 sequence is 14 residues long. Losses at the gene ends were 5 bases for V and 7 bases for J; bases not matched to a gene: 7. CDR1 and CDR2 from the germline V gene are SEHNR and FQNEAQ (reference sequence). CDR3 bases: TGTGCCAGCAGCCCCCTCCGGACTAGCGGGGAGCAGTACTTC. Protein sequence: CASSPLRTSGEQYF.

V is TRBV27 and J is TRBJ1-2, with a weak D call TRBD1 (6 bases). V was cut by 6 bases and J by 4 bases, with 12 bases left in between. Germline V gene lookup returns CDR1 MNHEY and CDR2 SMNVEV (reference sequence). The CDR3 sequence is 13 residues long. This CDR3 reads CASSLKQGYGYTF. CDR3 coding DNA: TGTGCCAGCAGCCTTAAACAGGGCTATGGCTACACCTTC.

The CDR3 loop is CASSPQGGAYEQYF. The CDR3 coding sequence is TGTGCCAGCAGCCCACAGGGCGGAGCCTACGAGCAGTACTTC. V gene TRBV9 combines with J gene TRBJ2-5; D may be TRBD1 (6 bases). The last part of the DNA fits TRBJ2-7 better; the J call may be wrong. Germline CDR1 and CDR2: SGDLS and YYNGEE. This CDR3 comprises 14 residues.

V gene TRBV5-1 combines with J gene TRBJ2-5; no reliable D call. Trimming left V 0 bases short and J 2 bases short, with 5 bases between. Per the germline V gene, CDR1 is SGHRS and CDR2 is YFSETQ. This CDR3 region has 13 residues. The CDR3 is CASSLELQETQYF. In DNA, the CDR3 is TGCGCCAGCAGCTTGGAACTTCAAGAGACCCAGTACTTC. Using reference TRBV5-1 and TRBJ2-5 for the parts outside the CDR3, the full variable domain is KAGVTQTPRYLIKTRGQQVTLSCSPISGHRSVSWYQQTPGQGLQFLFEYFSETQRNKGNFPGRFSGRQFSNSRSEMNVSTLELGDSALYLCASSLELQETQYFGPGTRLLVL.

V usage is TRBV10-2 and J usage is TRBJ1-4; the D is unclear. The CDR3 is made up of 17 amino acids. CDR1 WSHSY and CDR2 SAAADI come from the germline V gene. The V end was cut by 5 bases, the J end by 6 bases, with 22 bases between. This chain's CDR3 is CASSPTSGGRGDEKLFF. DNA for the CDR3: TGCGCCAGCAGTCCGACCTCAGGAGGACGGGGAGATGAAAAACTGTTTTTT.

This clone was seen just once. Other DNA sequences within the sample encode an identical CDR3. The CDR3 protein is CASSSEGKADYGYTF. In nucleotides, the CDR3 is TGCGCCAGCAGTAGTGAGGGGAAGGCGGATTATGGCTACACCTTC. V gene TRBV10-1 combines with J gene TRBJ1-2; a possible D gene is TRBD1 (5 bases). The CDR3 length is 15 residues. CDR1 WNHNN and CDR2 SYGVQD come from the germline V gene (reference sequence). V was pared by 5 bases and J by 5 bases, with 18 bases between.

The chain carries TRBV4-2 and TRBJ2-3; D ambiguous. The germline V gene encodes CDR1 LGHNA and CDR2 YNFKEQ. The CDR3 consists of 13 residues. Trimming took 0 bases from V and 4 from J, leaving 5 bases between them. The CDR3 nucleotides are TGTGCCAGCAGCCAAGAGTTGCCAGATACGCAGTATTTT. It yields the protein CASSQELPDTQYF.

The rearrangement joins TRBV28 to TRBJ1-4, with D unresolved. The CDR3 is 14 residues long. The V and J ends lost 5 bases and 7 bases respectively, with 14 bases between them. CDR1 and CDR2 (germline): MDHEN, SYDVKM. CDR3 amino acids: CASSPNPLSEKLFF. For the CDR3, the DNA is TGTGCCAGCAGTCCCAACCCGTTGAGTGAAAAACTGTTTTTT. Full variable domain (outside the CDR3, taken from reference TRBV28 and TRBJ1-4): DVKVTQSSRYLVKRTGEKVFLECVQDMDHENMFWYRQDPGLGLRLIYFSYDVKMKEKGDIPEGYSVSREKKERFSLILESASTNQTSMYLCASSPNPLSEKLFFGSGTQLSVL.

With regard to this clone: Additional DNA sequences in this sample encode the identical CDR3. The chain has TRBV13 and TRBJ1-4; D not resolved. CDR3 length equals 15 residues. Per the germline V gene, CDR1 is PRHDT and CDR2 is FYEKMQ (reference sequence). V was clipped by 1 base and J by 2 bases, with 8 bases between them. DNA for the CDR3: TGTGCCAGCAGCTTAGATAGGGCTACTAATGAAAAACTGTTTTTT. It translates to CASSLDRATNEKLFF.

The chain links TRBV28 to TRBJ1-6; TRBD1 is a possible D gene (6 bases). The germline V gene has CDR1 MDHEN and CDR2 SYDVKM. The V gene lost 1 base and the J gene lost 14 bases, with 12 bases spanning the gap. The CDR3 consists of 13 residues. CDR3 coding DNA: TGTGCCAGCAGTTTATACACAGGGTTGGCCCTCCACTTT. Protein product: CASSLYTGLALHF.

V and J are TRBV14 and TRBJ1-1; D is perhaps TRBD1 (6 bases). V was pared by 1 base and J by 5 bases, with 11 bases between. The CDR3 has 14 amino acids. CDR1 SGHDN and CDR2 FVKESK come from the germline V gene. For the CDR3, the DNA is TGTGCCAGCAGCCAAGTGAGACAGGTGACTGAAGCTTTCTTT. This sequence encodes CASSQVRQVTEAFF. Using reference TRBV14 and TRBJ1-1 for the parts outside the CDR3, the full variable domain is EAGVTQFPSHSVIEKGQTVTLRCDPISGHDNLYWYRRVMGKEIKFLLHFVKESKQDESGMPNNRFLAERTGGTYSTLKVQPAELEDSGVYFCASSQVRQVTEAFFGQGTRLTVV.

J is TRBJ2-7 and V is TRBV7-3, with 8 bases fitting TRBD2. The germline V gene has CDR1 SGHTA and CDR2 FQGTGA. V gave up 4 bases and J gave up 0 bases; unmatched junction bases: 5. The CDR3 spans 15 residues. The CDR3 sequence: CASSSSGGPSYEQYF. CDR3 bases: TGTGCCAGCAGCTCTTCGGGGGGGCCCTCCTACGAGCAGTACTTC.

The CDR3 DNA reads as TGTGCCAGCAGTGCGGAAGGGAACACTGAAGCTTTCTTT. Translation gives CASSAEGNTEAFF. The chain recombines TRBV2 with TRBJ1-1; no firm D call. V lost 4 bases to trimming and J lost 1 base, with 7 bases between them. This CDR3 spans 13 amino acids. Germline V CDR1 and CDR2: SNHLY, FYNNEI.

Details on this clone: The germline gene is not matched at one end of the junction; a read error may be the cause. The chain carries TRBV7-9 and TRBJ2-1; the match to TRBD1 covers 7 bases. This CDR3 is built from 16 residues. CDR1 and CDR2 from the germline V gene are SEHNR and FQNEAQ (reference sequence). The CDR3 reads CVSSPPEAGGWDEQFF. The CDR3, as DNA: TGTGTCAGCAGCCCTCCCGAGGCAGGGGGATGGGATGAGCAGTTCTTC.

The chain combines TRBV6-6 with TRBJ1-1; a possible D gene is TRBD1 (5 bases). Trimming pared 4 bases from V and 1 base from J, leaving 7 bases between. Germline values: CDR1 MNHNY, CDR2 SVGAGI (reference sequence). The CDR3 totals 13 residues. The CDR3 protein is CASSFTGNTEAFF. As DNA, the CDR3 is TGTGCCAGCAGTTTCACAGGGAACACTGAAGCTTTCTTT.